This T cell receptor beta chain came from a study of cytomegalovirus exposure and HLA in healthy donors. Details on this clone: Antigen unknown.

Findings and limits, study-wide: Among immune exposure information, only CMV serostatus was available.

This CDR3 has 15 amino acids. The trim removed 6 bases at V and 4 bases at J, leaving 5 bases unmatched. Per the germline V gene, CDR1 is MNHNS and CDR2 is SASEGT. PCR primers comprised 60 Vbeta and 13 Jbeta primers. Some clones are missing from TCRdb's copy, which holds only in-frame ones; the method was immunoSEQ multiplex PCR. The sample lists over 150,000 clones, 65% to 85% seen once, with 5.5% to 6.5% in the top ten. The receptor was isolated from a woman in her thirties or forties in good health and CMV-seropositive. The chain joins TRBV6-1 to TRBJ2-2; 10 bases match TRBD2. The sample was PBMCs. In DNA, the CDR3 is TGTGCCAGCAGACCCGCTAGCGGGAGCACCGGGGAGCTGTTTTTT. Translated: CASRPASGSTGELFF.